These 3 T cell receptor beta chains were all obtained from the same sample, sequenced in a study of blood T cell repertoires in COVID-19. Clones were read by immunoSEQ multiplex PCR, and TCRdb kept only the in-frame ones, dropping some. This sample yields 120,000 or so clones, of which 85% are seen a single time; more than 6.5% belongs to the top ten. The sequencing sample was made of peripheral blood. These receptors all come from an older man with active or convalescent COVID-19.

The V gene is TRBV6-5, the J gene TRBJ2-6; D might be TRBD1 (6 bases). V was pared by 5 bases and J by 9 bases, with 17 bases between. Germline V gives CDR1 MNHEY, CDR2 SVGAGI. CDR3 size: 15 residues. The CDR3 sequence: CASSTVGGTHNVLTF. CDR3 sequence (DNA): TGTGCCAGCAGTACCGTAGGGGGAACACACAACGTCCTGACTTTC.

The CDR3 is CASSLSGQGAYEQYF. The CDR3 region has the DNA TGTGCCAGCAGCTTATCCGGACAGGGGGCCTACGAGCAGTACTTC. V is TRBV7-2 and J is TRBJ2-7, with 10 nucleotides matching TRBD1. Germline CDR1 reads SGHTA; CDR2 reads FQGNSA. The ends lost 2 bases at V and 2 bases at J; junction bases unmatched: 3. The CDR3 length is 15 residues.

The V gene is TRBV28, the J gene TRBJ2-6; D remains unclear. The CDR3 sequence is 17 residues long. Germline CDR1 is MDHEN and CDR2 is SYDVKM. Trimming cost V 5 bases and J 2 bases, with 16 bases left between them. CDR3 loop: CASSRILAGAGANVLTF. The CDR3 DNA follows: TGTGCCAGCAGTCGAATACTCGCCGGAGCTGGGGCCAACGTCCTGACTTTC.